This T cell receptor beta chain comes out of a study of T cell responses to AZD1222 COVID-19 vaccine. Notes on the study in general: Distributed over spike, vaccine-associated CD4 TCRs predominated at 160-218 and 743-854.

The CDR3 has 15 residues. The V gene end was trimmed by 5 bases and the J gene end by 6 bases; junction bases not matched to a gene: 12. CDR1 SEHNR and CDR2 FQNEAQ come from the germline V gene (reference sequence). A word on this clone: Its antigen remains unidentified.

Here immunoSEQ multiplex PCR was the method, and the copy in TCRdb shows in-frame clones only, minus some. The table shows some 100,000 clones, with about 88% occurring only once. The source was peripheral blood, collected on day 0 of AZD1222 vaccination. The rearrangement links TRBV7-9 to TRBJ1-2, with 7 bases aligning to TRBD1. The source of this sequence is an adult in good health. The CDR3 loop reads CASSLDRATRDGYTF. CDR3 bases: TGTGCCAGCAGCCTCGACAGGGCCACACGGGATGGCTACACCTTC.